Sequencing of this T cell receptor beta chain was carried out in a study of somatic mutations in cytotoxic T cells in rheumatoid arthritis. Study-wide background: Using a FACSAria II or Sony SH800, a portion of the V beta antibody-stained T-cell populations were flow-sorted at nearly 100% purity, and among those populations were V beta1+ cells that were then sequenced for TCRB. Whole-study results and caveats: Age-matched healthy controls and rheumatoid arthritis patients had CD8+ T-cell clonality that did not differ significantly. The study found CD8+ clonality increased with age in rheumatoid arthritis patients, not healthy controls.

The V and J ends lost 2 bases and 0 bases respectively, with 8 bases between them. The CDR3 covers 15 residues. Germline V CDR1 and CDR2: PRHDT, FYEKMQ (reference sequence). Profiling relied on immunoSEQ multiplex PCR, and the TCRdb table lists in-frame clones only, not all of them. There are approximately 30,000 clones in the sample; roughly 82% occur only once, and approximately 5.1% lies in the top ten. With respect to this clone: Antigen specificity is unknown.

Sequencing input: CD8+ T cells sorted from blood. The rearrangement links TRBV13 to TRBJ2-1; D gene uncertain. The sequence was obtained from a man aged 45-65 years in good health. In DNA form, the CDR3 reads TGTGCCAGCAGCTTACGCGGTCGCTCCTACAATGAGCAGTTCTTC. Translating it yields CASSLRGRSYNEQFF.